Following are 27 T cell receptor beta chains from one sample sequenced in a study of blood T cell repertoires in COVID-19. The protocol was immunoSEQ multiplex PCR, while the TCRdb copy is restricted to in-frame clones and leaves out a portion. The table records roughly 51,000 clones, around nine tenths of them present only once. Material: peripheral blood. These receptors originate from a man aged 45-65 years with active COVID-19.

CDR3 loop: CASKRQATDTQYF. The CDR3 region has the DNA TGTGCCAGTAAAAGACAGGCTACAGATACGCAGTATTTT. The chain couples TRBV19 to TRBJ2-3, with D possibly being TRBD1 (6 bases). Germline CDR1 LNHDA, CDR2 SQIVND (reference sequence). The length of the CDR3 is 13 residues. Trimming took off 7 bases at V and 3 bases at J, with 11 bases between the two ends.

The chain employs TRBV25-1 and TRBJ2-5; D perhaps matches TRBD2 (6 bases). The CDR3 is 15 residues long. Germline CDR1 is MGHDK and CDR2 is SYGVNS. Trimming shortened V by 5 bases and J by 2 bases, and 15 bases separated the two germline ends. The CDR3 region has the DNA TGTGCCAGCAGTTTAGTGGAGGGTGGGCAAGAGACCCAGTACTTC. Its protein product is CASSLVEGGQETQYF. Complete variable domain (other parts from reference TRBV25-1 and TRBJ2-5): EADIYQTPRYLVIGTGKKITLECSQTMGHDKMYWYQQDPGMELHLIHYSYGVNSTEKGDLSSESTVSRIRTEHFPLTLESARPSHTSQYLCASSLVEGGQETQYFGPGTRLLVL.

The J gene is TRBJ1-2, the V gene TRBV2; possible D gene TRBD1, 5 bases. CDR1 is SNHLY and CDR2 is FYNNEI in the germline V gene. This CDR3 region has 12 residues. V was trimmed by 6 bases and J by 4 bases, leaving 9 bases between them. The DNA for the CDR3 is TGTGCCAGCAGGAGGGACTCCTATGGCTACACCTTC. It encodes CASRRDSYGYTF.

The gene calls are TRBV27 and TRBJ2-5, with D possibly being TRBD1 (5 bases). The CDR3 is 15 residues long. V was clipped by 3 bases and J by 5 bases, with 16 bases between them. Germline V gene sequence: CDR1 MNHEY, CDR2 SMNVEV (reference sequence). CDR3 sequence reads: CASSFRRDLLETQYF. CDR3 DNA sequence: TGTGCCAGCAGTTTTCGCAGGGATTTGCTCGAGACCCAGTACTTC.

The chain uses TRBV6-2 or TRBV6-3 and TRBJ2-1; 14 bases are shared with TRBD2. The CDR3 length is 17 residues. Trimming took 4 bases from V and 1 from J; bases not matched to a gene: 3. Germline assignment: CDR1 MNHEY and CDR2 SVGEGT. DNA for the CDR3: TGTGCCAGCAGTTCCGGGACTAGCGGGAGATCCTACAATGAGCAGTTCTTC. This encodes CASSSGTSGRSYNEQFF.

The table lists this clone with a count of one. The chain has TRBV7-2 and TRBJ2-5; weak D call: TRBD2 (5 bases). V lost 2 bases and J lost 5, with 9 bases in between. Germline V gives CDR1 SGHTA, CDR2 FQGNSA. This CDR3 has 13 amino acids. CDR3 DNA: TGTGCCAGCAGCTTACGAGGGCTGGAGACCCAGTACTTC. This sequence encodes CASSLRGLETQYF. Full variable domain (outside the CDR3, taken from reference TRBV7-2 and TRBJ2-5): GAGVSQSPSNKVTEKGKDVELRCDPISGHTALYWYRQSLGQGLEFLIYFQGNSAPDKSGLPSDRFSAERTGGSVSTLTIQRTQQEDSAVYLCASSLRGLETQYFGPGTRLLVL.

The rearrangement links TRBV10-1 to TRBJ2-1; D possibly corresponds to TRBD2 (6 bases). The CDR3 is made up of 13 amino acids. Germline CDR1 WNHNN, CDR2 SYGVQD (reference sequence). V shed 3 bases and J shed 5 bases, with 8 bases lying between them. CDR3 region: CASSEAGNNEQFF. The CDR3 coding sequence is TGCGCCAGCAGTGAAGCGGGCAACAATGAGCAGTTCTTC.

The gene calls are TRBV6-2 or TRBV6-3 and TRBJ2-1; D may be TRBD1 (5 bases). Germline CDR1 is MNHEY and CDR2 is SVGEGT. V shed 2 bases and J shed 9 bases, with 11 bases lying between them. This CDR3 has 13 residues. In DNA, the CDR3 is TGTGCCAGCAGTTACCCCCTCCAGGGTGAGCAGTTCTTC. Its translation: CASSYPLQGEQFF.

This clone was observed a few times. The CDR3 is CASSQGTGFTYEQYF. Here the CDR3 DNA reads TGCGCCAGCAGCCAAGGGACAGGTTTTACCTACGAGCAGTACTTC. The chain carries TRBV5-1 and TRBJ2-7; 8 bases align to TRBD1. CDR1 is SGHRS, CDR2 YFSETQ, per germline. The length of the CDR3 is 15 residues. V dropped 4 bases and J dropped 2; count of bases not matched to a gene: 8.

The CDR3 sequence: CSVGGQGNVFF. CDR3 nucleotides: TGCAGCGTTGGGGGACAGGGCAATGTGTTTTTT. This chain uses TRBV29-1 with TRBJ1-4, with TRBD1 matching 9 bases. The germline gives CDR1 SQVTM, CDR2 ANQGSEA. J was trimmed by 15 bases and V by 4 bases; bases with no gene match: 6. This CDR3 is 11 amino acids long.

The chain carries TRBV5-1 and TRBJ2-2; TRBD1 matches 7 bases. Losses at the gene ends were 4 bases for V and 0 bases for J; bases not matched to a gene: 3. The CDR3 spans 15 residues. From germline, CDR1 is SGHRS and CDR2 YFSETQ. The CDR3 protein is CASSPQGSNTGELFF. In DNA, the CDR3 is TGCGCCAGCAGCCCACAGGGGTCGAACACCGGGGAGCTGTTTTTT.

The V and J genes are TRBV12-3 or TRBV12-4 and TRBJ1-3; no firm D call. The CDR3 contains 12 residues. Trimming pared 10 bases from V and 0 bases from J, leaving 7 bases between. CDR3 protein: CATLNSGNTIYF. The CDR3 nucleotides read TGTGCCACACTAAACTCTGGAAACACCATATATTTT.

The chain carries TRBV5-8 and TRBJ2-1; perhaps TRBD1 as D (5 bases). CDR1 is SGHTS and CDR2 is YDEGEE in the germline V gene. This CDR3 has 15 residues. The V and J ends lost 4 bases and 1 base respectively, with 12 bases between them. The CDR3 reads CASSLRGGSYNEQFF. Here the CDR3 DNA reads TGTGCCAGCAGCCTTAGGGGCGGATCCTACAATGAGCAGTTCTTC.

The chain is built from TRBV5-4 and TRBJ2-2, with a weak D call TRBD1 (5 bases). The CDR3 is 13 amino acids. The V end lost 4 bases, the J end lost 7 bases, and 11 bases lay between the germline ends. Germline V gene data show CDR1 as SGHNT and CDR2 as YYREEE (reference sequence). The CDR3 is CASSPWTLGELFF. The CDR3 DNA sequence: TGTGCCAGCAGCCCTTGGACACTCGGGGAGCTGTTTTTT.

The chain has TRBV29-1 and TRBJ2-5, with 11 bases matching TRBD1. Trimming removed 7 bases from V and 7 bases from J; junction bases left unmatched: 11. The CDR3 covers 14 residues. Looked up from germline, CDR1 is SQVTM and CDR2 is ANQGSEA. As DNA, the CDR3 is TGCAGCGCCCTGAGGACAGGGGGCTTGGGGACCCAGTACTTC. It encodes CSALRTGGLGTQYF.

CDR3 nucleotides: TGTGCCAGCAGCTCTGGGACAGGGATGAGCAATCAGCCCCAGCATTTT. Translating gives CASSSGTGMSNQPQHF. The chain uses TRBV5-6 and TRBJ1-5, with TRBD1 matching 9 bases. There are 16 residues in the CDR3. Germline CDR1 is SGHDT and CDR2 is YYEEEE. V dropped 3 bases and J dropped 1; count of bases not matched to a gene: 5.

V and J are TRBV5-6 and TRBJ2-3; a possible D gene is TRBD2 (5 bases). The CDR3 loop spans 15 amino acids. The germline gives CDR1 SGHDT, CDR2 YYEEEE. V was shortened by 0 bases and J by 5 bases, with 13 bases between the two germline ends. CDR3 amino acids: CASSLDKSGIDTQYF. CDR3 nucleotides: TGTGCCAGCAGCTTGGACAAATCGGGGATAGATACGCAGTATTTT.

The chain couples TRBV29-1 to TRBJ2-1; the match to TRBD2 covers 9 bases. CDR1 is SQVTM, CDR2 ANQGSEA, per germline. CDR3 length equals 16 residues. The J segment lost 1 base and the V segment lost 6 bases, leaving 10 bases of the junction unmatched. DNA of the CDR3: TGCAGCGTGAGGTCGGGTAGCGGGAGTTCCTACAATGAGCAGTTCTTC. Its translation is CSVRSGSGSSYNEQFF.

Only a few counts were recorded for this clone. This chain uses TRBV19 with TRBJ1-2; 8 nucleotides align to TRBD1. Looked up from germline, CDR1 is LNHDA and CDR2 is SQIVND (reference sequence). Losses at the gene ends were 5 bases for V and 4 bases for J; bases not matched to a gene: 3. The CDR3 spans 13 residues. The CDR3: CASSPGQAYGYTF. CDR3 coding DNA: TGTGCCAGTAGTCCGGGACAGGCCTATGGCTACACCTTC.

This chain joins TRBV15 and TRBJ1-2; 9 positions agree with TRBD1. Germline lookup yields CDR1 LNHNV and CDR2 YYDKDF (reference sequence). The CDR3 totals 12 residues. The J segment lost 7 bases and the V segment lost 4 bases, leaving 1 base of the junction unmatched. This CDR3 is CATSKDRGGYTF. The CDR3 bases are TGTGCCACCAGCAAGGACAGGGGTGGCTACACCTTC.

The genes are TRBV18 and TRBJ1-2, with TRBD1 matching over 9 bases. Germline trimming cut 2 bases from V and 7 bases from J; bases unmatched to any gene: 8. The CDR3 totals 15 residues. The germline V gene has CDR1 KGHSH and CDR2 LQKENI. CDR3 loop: CASSPAGTGIRGYTF. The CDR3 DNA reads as TGTGCCAGCTCACCAGCCGGGACAGGGATCCGTGGCTACACCTTC.

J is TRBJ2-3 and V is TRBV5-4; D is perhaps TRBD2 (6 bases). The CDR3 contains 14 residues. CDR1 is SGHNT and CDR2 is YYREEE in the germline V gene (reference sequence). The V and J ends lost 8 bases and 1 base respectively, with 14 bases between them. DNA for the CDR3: TGTGCCAGTTCCGGGACTTTCGGCACAGATACGCAGTATTTT. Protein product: CASSGTFGTDTQYF.

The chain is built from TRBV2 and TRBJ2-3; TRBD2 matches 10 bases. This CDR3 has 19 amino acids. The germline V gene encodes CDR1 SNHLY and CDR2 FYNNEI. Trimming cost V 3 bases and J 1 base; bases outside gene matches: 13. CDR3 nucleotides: TGTGCCAGCAGTGATTTACTAGCGGGATCAGGGGGGGGCACAGATACGCAGTATTTT. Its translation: CASSDLLAGSGGGTDTQYF.

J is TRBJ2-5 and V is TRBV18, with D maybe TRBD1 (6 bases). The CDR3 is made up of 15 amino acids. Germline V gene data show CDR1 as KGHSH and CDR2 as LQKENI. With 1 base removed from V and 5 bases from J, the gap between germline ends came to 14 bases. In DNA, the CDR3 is TGTGCCAGCTCACCACTGGGCAGGGGAGCGGAGACCCAGTACTTC. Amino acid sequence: CASSPLGRGAETQYF.

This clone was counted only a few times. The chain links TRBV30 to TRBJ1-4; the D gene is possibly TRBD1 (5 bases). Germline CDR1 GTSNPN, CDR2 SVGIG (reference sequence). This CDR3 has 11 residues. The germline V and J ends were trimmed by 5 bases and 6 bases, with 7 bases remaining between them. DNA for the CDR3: TGTGCCTGGCAGGGATATGAAAAACTGTTTTTT. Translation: CAWQGYEKLFF.

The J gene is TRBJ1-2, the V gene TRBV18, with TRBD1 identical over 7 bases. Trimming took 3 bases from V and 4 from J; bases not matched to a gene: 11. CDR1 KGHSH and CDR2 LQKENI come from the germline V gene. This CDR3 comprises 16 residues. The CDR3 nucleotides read TGTGCCAGCTCACCCCTCGGGCAGGGGGGTGCCTATGGCTACACCTTC. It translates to CASSPLGQGGAYGYTF.

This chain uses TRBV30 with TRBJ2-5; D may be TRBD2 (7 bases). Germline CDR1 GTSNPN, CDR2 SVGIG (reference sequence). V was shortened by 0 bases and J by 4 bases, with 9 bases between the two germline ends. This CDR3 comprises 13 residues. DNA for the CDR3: TGTGCCTGGAGTGTCGGGGGGCGAGAGACCCAGTACTTC. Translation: CAWSVGGRETQYF.